This T cell receptor beta chain was sequenced during a study of PD-1 blockade in classical Hodgkin lymphoma (dated by TCRdb to the early 2020s). About the full investigation: Nivolumab dosing was 3 mg/kg intravenously every 2 weeks, continuing until either disease progression or unacceptable toxicity. To define a peripheral blood immune signature of response to PD-1 blockade in classical Hodgkin lymphoma, the study combined TCR beta sequencing with CyTOF. The paper's findings and limits, for the study overall: Lower diversity was seen in patients whose nivolumab began less than 1 year after ASCT, and these patients were left out of later analyses so that immune reconstitution would not confound the results. The study was limited to a single clinical trial cohort, and causes of repertoire differences, possibly disease activity or prior therapy, remained undefined. Newly diagnosed patients were reported to have lower baseline TCR diversity than healthy donors, and relapsed/refractory patients were reported to have lower baseline TCR diversity still. A significant rise by C4D1 was seen in CD4+ but not CD8+ TCR diversity (p=0.0027 vs p=0.16), with the rise being most apparent in complete responders (p=0.02). Among trial patients, those achieving complete response had baseline diversity similar to that of newly diagnosed patients, while diversity was significantly lower in partial responders and progressors.

As to this clone: Its antigen remains unidentified. No quality values exist for individual bases; no much larger clone is one base distant.

The Qiagen DNeasy kit was used to extract genomic DNA both from unsorted PBMCs and from the negatively selected CD4+ and CD8+ fractions. Amplification of TCR beta CDR3 regions was done by immunoSEQ multiplex PCR with primers that anneal to V and J segments. A synthetic immune receptor repertoire was used to minimize amplification bias, and any residual bias was removed computationally once sequencing was done. In the original analysis: Custom Python scripts were used to quantify repertoire diversity as the Shannon entropy index. Unsorted, CD4+ and CD8+ repertoires were examined separately, except in combined analyses, for which CD4+ and CD8+ sequences were merged in silico. A clone counted as expanded when the clone's frequency after treatment rose at least 2-fold relative to C1D1, and clones undetected at baseline were given a pseudocount of 0.5. Clones with 0 or 1 copy at C1D1 were defined as singleton clones, while clones with 2 or more copies were defined as non-singleton clones. Clones expanded in unsorted samples were labelled as CD4+, CD8+ or unknown by matching protein sequences in sorted samples from the same patient. Wilcoxon tests were applied to paired samples to test diversity changes from C1D1 to C4D1. The table was pulled from immuneACCESS by TCRdb, which kept in-frame rearrangements only. Such tables lose some clones; where checked, under half of the loss comes from unresolved V genes, and the rest has no known cause. Clone size and V and J calls were adopted from that table, with D and trimming inferred from the DNA. The sample profile shows over 15,000 clones; approximately 68% of them were found once. Clones ranked in the top ten supply around 8.3% of the sample.

The CDR3 goes from the cysteine to the phenylalanine over 14 residues. Here the CDR3 DNA is all that survives: 42 bases in frame from base 1. V has 4 bases trimmed and J has 8 bases trimmed; junction bases matching no gene number 10. In the germline V gene (reference sequence), CDR1 corresponds to MNHNY and CDR2 to SVGAGI. Explained via the paper, the time point label denotes: cycle 2 day 1 (C2D1) of nivolumab. All trial patients had relapsed after autologous stem cell transplantation, with cohorts A, B and C differing in prior brentuximab vedotin exposure. A total of approximately 51 patients with relapsed/refractory classical Hodgkin lymphoma made up the trial cohort, and each patient's best overall response was complete response, partial response or progressive disease. Trial patients were treated with single-agent nivolumab in the multi-cohort phase II CheckMate 205 trial. Best overall response was determined by an independent review committee according to the 2007 International Working Group response criteria. PBMCs from the trial were collected at three points: immediately before nivolumab initiation (C1D1), and during therapy at cycle 2 day 1 and cycle 4 day 1. Peripheral blood was collected in 8 mL Vacutainer Cell Preparation Tubes, from which PBMCs were isolated by centrifugation and then cryopreserved.

Specimen: peripheral blood mononuclear cells (PBMCs), collected before the second cycle of nivolumab. The source is a human donor with classical Hodgkin lymphoma. The chain was built from TRBV6-6 and TRBJ1-1; the junction holds 7 bases that match TRBD1. The CDR3: CASSSLRGSAEAFF. The sequence in DNA is TGTGCCAGCAGTTCCCTCAGGGGGAGCGCCGAAGCTTTCTTT.